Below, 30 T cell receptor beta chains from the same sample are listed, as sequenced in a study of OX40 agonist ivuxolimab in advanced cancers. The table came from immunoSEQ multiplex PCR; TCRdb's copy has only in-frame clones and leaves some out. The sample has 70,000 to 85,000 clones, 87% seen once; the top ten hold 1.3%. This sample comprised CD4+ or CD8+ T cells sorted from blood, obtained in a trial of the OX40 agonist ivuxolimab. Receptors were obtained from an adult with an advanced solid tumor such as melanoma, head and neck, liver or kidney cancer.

CDR3 sequence (DNA): TGTGCCAGCAGCTTGAAGGGCACTAACTATGGCTACACCTTC. Protein: CASSLKGTNYGYTF. The chain has TRBV5-4 and TRBJ1-2; D gene unclear. V was clipped by 1 base and J by 0 bases, with 7 bases between them. The germline V gene encodes CDR1 SGHNT and CDR2 YYREEE (reference sequence). CDR3 length: 14 residues.

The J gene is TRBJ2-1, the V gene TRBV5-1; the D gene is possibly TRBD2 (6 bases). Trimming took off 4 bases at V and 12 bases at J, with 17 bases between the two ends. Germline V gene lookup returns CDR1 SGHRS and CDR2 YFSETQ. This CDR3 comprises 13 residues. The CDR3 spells CASSLAGRSGQFF. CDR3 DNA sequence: TGCGCCAGCAGCCTCGCCGGGAGATCGGGGCAGTTCTTC.

CDR3 residues: CASSYSATGTGYGYTF. CDR3 in DNA: TGTGCCAGCAGTTATTCCGCGACAGGGACGGGGTATGGCTACACCTTC. This chain uses TRBV6-5 with TRBJ1-2, with 7 bases fitting TRBD1. The germline V gene has CDR1 MNHEY and CDR2 SVGAGI. The CDR3 runs to 16 residues. J lost 5 bases, V lost 3 bases, and 12 bases had no gene match.

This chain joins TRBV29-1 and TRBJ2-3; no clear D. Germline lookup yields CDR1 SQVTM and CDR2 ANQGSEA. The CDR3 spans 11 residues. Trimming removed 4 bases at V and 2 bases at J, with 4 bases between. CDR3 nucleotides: TGCAGCGTTGTGATCACAGATACGCAGTATTTT. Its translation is CSVVITDTQYF.

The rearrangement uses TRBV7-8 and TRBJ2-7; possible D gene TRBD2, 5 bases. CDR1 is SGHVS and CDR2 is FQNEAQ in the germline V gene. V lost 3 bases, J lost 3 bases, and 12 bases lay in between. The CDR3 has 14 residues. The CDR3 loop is CASSLDGLFYEQYF. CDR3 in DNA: TGTGCCAGCAGCTTGGACGGACTCTTCTACGAGCAGTACTTC.

CDR3 nucleotide sequence: TGTGCCAGCAGCTGGGAGGAGCGTAATGAGCAGTTCTTC. It codes for CASSWEERNEQFF. This rearrangement joins TRBV5-8 to TRBJ2-1; a possible D gene is TRBD2 (6 bases). Germline CDR1 reads SGHTS; CDR2 reads YDEGEE. The CDR3 is 13 amino acids. Trimming took 3 bases from V and 7 from J, leaving 11 bases between them.

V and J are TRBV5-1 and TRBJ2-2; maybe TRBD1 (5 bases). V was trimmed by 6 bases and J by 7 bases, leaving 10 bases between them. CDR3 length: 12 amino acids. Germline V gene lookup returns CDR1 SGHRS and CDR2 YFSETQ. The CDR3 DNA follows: TGCGCCAGCAAGGACACGGACGGGGAGCTGTTTTTT. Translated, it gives CASKDTDGELFF.

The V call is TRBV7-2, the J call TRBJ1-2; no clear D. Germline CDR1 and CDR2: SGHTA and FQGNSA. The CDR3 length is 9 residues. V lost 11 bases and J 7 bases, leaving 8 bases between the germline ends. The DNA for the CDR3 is TGTGCCTCGAACGGTGGCTACACCTTC. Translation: CASNGGYTF.

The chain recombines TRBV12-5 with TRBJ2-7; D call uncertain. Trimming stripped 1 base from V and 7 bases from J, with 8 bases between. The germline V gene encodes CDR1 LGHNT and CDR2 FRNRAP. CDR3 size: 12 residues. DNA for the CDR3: TGTGCTAGTGGTTTGGATGAAGTAGAGCAGTACTTC. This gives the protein CASGLDEVEQYF.

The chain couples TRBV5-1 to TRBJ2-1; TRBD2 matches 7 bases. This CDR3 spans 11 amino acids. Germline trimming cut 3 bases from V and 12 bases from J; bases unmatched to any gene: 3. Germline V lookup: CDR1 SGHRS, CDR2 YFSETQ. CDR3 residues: CASSWGGAQFF. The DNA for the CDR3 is TGCGCCAGCAGCTGGGGGGGAGCGCAGTTCTTC.

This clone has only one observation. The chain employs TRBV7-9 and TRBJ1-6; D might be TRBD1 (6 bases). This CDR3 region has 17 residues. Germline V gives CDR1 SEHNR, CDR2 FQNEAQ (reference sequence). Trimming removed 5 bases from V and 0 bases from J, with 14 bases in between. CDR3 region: CASSPWGASSYNSPLHF. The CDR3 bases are TGTGCCAGCAGCCCCTGGGGGGCCAGCTCCTATAATTCACCCCTCCACTTT.

CDR3 protein: CASSSYRVHNEKLFF. The CDR3 bases are TGTGCCAGCAGTTCTTACAGGGTTCATAATGAAAAACTGTTTTTT. The chain carries TRBV28 and TRBJ1-4; possible D gene TRBD1, 6 bases. The CDR3 sequence is 15 residues long. The V gene's germline CDR1 is MDHEN and CDR2 SYDVKM. Deletions cut 4 bases from V and 4 bases from J, with 13 bases between.

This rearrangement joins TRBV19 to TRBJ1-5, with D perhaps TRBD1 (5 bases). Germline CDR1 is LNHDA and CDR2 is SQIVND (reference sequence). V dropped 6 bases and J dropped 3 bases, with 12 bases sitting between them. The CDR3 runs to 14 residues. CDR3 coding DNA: TGTGCCAGTAGGACTCAGGGAAACAATCAGCCCCAGCATTTT. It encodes CASRTQGNNQPQHF.

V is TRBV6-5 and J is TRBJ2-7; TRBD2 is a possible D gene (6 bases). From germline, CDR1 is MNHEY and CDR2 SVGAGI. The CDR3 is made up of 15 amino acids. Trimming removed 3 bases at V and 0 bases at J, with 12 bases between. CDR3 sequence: CASSYGAGSSYEQYF. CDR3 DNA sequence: TGTGCCAGCAGTTATGGGGCGGGGAGCTCCTACGAGCAGTACTTC.

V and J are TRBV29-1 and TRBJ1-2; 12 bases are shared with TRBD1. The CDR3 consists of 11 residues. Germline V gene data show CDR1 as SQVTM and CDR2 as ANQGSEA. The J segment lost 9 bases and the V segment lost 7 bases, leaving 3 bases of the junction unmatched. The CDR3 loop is CSEGQGASYTF. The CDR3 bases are TGCAGCGAGGGACAGGGGGCAAGCTACACCTTC.

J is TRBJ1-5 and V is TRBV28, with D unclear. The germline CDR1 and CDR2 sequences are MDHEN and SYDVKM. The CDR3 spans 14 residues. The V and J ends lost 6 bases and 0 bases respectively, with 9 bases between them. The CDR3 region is CASRAWISNQPQHF. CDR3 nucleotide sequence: TGTGCCAGCAGGGCCTGGATTAGCAATCAGCCCCAGCATTTT.

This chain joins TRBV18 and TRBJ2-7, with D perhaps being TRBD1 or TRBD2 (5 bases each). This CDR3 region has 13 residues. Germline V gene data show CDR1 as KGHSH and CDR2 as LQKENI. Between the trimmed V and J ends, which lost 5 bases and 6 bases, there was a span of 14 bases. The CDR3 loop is CASSNQGTGEQYF. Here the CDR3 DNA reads TGTGCCAGCTCAAACCAAGGGACGGGCGAGCAGTACTTC.

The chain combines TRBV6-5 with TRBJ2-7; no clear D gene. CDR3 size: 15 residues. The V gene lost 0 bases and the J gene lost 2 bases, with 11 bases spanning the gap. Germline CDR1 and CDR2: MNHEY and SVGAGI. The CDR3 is CASSYSFQSAYEQYF. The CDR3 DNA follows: TGTGCCAGCAGTTACTCGTTCCAGTCGGCCTACGAGCAGTACTTC.

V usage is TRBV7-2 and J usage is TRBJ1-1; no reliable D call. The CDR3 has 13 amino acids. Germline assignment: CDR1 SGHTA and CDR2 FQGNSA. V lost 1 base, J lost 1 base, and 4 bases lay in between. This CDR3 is CASSLEGNTEAFF. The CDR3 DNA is TGTGCCAGCAGCTTAGAGGGGAACACTGAAGCTTTCTTT.

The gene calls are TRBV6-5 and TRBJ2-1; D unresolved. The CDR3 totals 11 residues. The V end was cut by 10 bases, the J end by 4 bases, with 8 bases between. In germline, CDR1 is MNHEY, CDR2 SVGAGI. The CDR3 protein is CATEEYNEQFF. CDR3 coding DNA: TGTGCCACAGAGGAGTACAATGAGCAGTTCTTC.

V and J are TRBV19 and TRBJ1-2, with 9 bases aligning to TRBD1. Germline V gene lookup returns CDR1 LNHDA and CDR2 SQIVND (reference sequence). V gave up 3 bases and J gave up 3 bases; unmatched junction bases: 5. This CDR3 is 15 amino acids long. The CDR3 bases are TGTGCCAGTAGTATGGTCGACAGGGGGTACTATGGCTACACCTTC. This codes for CASSMVDRGYYGYTF. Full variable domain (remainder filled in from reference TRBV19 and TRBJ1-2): DGGITQSPKYLFRKEGQNVTLSCEQNLNHDAMYWYRQDPGQGLRLIYYSQIVNDFQKGDIAEGYSVSREKKESFPLTVTSAQKNPTAFYLCASSMVDRGYYGYTFGSGTRLTVV.

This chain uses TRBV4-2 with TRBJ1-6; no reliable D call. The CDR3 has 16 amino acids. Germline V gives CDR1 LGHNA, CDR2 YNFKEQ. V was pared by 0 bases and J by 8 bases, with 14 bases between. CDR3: CASSQDRRREYSPLHF. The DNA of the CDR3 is TGTGCCAGCAGCCAAGACCGGCGAAGGGAATATTCACCCCTCCACTTT.

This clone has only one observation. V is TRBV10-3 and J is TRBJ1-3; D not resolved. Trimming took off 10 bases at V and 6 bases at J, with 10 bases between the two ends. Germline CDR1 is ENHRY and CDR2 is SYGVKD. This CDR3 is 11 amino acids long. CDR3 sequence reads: CASARENTIYF. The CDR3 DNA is TGTGCCAGCGCGCGCGAAAACACCATATATTTT.

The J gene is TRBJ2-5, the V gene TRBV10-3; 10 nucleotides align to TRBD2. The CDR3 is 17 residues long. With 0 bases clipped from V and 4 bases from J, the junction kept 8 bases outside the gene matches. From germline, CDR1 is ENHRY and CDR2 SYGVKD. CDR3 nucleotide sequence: TGTGCCATCAGTGAGTCGACGGAGCGGGGGGGCGGAGAGACCCAGTACTTC. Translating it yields CAISESTERGGGETQYF.

As DNA, the CDR3 is TGTGCCATCAGTATTGATGGGTTGGATGAGCAGTTCTTC. As protein: CAISIDGLDEQFF. The chain combines TRBV10-3 with TRBJ2-1; D unresolved. Germline CDR1 is ENHRY and CDR2 is SYGVKD. Trimming cost V 5 bases and J 8 bases, with 13 bases left between them. The CDR3 is 13 residues long.

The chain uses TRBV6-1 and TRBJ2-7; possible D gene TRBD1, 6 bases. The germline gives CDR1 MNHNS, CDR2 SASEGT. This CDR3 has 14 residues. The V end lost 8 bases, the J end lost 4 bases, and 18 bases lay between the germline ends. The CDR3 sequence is CASHKGQFPYEQYF. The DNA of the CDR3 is TGTGCCAGCCACAAGGGACAATTCCCGTACGAGCAGTACTTC.

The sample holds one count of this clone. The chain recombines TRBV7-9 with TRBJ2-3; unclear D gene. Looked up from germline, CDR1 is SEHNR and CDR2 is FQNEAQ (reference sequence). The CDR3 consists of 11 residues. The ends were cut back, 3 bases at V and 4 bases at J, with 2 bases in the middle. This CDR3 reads CASSFPDTQYF. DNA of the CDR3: TGTGCCAGCAGCTTCCCAGATACGCAGTATTTT.

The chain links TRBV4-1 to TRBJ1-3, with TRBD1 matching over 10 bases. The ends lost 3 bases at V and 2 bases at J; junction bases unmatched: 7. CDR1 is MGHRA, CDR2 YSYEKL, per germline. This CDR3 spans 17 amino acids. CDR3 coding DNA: TGCGCCAGCAGCCATCTTCAGACAGGGGGCACTGGAAACACCATATATTTT. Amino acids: CASSHLQTGGTGNTIYF.

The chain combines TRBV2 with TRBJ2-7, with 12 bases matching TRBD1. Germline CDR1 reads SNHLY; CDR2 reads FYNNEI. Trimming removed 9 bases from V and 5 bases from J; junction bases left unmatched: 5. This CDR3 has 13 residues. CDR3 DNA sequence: TGTGCCAGTACCGGGACAGGGGGCCACGAGCAGTACTTC. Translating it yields CASTGTGGHEQYF.

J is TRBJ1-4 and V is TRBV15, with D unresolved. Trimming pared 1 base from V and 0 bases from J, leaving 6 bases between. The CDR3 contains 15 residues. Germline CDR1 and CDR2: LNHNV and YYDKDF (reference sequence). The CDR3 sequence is CATSRGPATNEKLFF. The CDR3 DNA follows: TGTGCCACCAGCAGAGGGCCGGCAACTAATGAAAAACTGTTTTTT.